This entry lists 8 T cell receptor beta chains sequenced from one sample in a study of molecular identifiers for immune sequencing clone quantification. Each CDR3 protein gets one entry after TCRdb re-called the PCR reads with MiXCR. The sample shows 85,000 to 100,000 distinct CDR3 sequences, roughly 24% of them seen only once. Sequencing input: naive CD8+ T cells from blood, with Jurkat cell RNA spiked in. Subset of the sample: FACS-sorted CD8+CD4-CCR7+CD45RA+ naive T cells. The receptors come from a human donor in good health. Some libraries in this study had Jurkat cell RNA spiked in.

This clonotype was recorded many times. The J gene is TRBJ2-7, the V gene TRBV27; 10 bases agree with TRBD1. The CDR3 spans 14 residues. CDR1 is MNHEY and CDR2 is SMNVEV in the germline V gene (reference sequence). After removal of 6 bases from V and 3 bases from J, the junction contained 5 bases not matched to a gene. CDR3 in DNA: TGTGCCAGCAGCCCAAGGACAGGGGGCTACGAGCAGTACTTC. It specifies CASSPRTGGYEQYF.

This clonotype has a count of ten or more. The rearrangement joins TRBV4-2 to TRBJ2-7; 9 nucleotides line up with TRBD2. V shed 6 bases and J 5 bases; nucleotides not matched to a gene: 11. The CDR3 loop spans 15 amino acids. The germline V gene has CDR1 LGHNA and CDR2 YNFKEQ. CDR3 sequence reads: CASSPIAGAANEQYF. The CDR3 DNA reads as TGTGCCAGCAGTCCAATAGCGGGAGCGGCCAACGAGCAGTACTTC.

This clonotype was seen ten or more times. V is TRBV7-9 and J is TRBJ1-1, with no clear D. Germline V CDR1 and CDR2: SEHNR, FQNEAQ (reference sequence). CDR3 size: 12 residues. Trimming removed 5 bases at V and 2 bases at J, with 6 bases between. CDR3 nucleotide sequence: TGTGCCAGCAGCAAGATAAACACTGAAGCTTTCTTT. Protein product: CASSKINTEAFF.

This clonotype showed up just a few times. The J gene is TRBJ2-7, the V gene TRBV6-6; TRBD1 aligns across 9 bases. Unmatched junction bases numbered 5, after V lost 0 bases and J lost 5 bases. The CDR3 sequence is 15 residues long. The V gene's germline CDR1 is MNHNY and CDR2 SVGAGI (reference sequence). This chain's CDR3 is CASSYSTGGRDEQYF. Here the CDR3 DNA reads TGTGCCAGCAGTTACTCAACAGGGGGCCGGGACGAGCAGTACTTC.

This clonotype appeared a single time. One base away lies a much larger clone, so this may be a sequencing read error. This CDR3 fails to terminate in the conserved phenylalanine or tryptophan, so it likely reflects a read error. This chain connects TRBV7-9 to TRBJ1-1; D unresolved. The CDR3 length is 12 residues. The ends were cut back, 6 bases at V and 1 base at J, with 6 bases in the middle. The germline CDR1 and CDR2 sequences are SEHNR and FQNEAQ (reference sequence). The CDR3 spells CASSAPNTEAFL. CDR3 nucleotides: TGTGCCAGCAGTGCTCCGAACACTGAAGCTTTCCTT.

This clonotype was observed at least ten times. V is TRBV12-3 or TRBV12-4 and J is TRBJ2-5; D is uncertain. The CDR3 is made up of 13 amino acids. Trimming pared 3 bases from V and 3 bases from J, leaving 8 bases between. Here the CDR3 reads CASSLRLKETQYF. Here the CDR3 DNA reads TGTGCCAGCAGTTTGCGTCTGAAAGAGACCCAGTACTTC.

This clonotype was seen a few times. The chain employs TRBV6-4 and TRBJ2-1; a weak D match, TRBD2 (5 bases). The CDR3 totals 16 residues. Trimming removed 0 bases at V and 4 bases at J, with 13 bases between. CDR1 is MRHNA, CDR2 SNTAGT, per germline. The DNA for the CDR3 is TGTGCCAGCAGTGACTCGAGGTCTAGCAATTACAATGAGCAGTTCTTC. This translates into CASSDSRSSNYNEQFF.

This clonotype appeared a few times. The chain uses TRBV9 and TRBJ1-2; tentative D call: TRBD1 (6 bases). Germline V gene data show CDR1 as SGDLS and CDR2 as YYNGEE. This CDR3 has 14 residues. Trimming stripped 3 bases from V and 7 bases from J, with 16 bases between. As DNA, the CDR3 is TGTGCCAGCAGCGCAGGAGGGGGTACCAGTGGCTACACCTTC. Its translation: CASSAGGGTSGYTF.